This record concerns one TCR beta chain sequence. Followed longitudinally, the Seattle patients had been enrolled during active infection. The entry originates in a study of blood T cell repertoires in COVID-19. The overall study: Samples representing acute and convalescent COVID-19 were sourced from the United States, Italy and Spain. PBMCs, B-cell-depleted T cells, or T cells were the source of the cDNA or gDNA that made up the material.

The germline CDR1 and CDR2 sequences are SGDLS and YYNGEE. With 0 bases removed from V and 4 bases from J, the gap between germline ends came to 10 bases. The CDR3 covers 14 residues. Authors' analysis steps: Amplifying reference gene primers gave estimates of nucleated cell counts. Using immunoSEQ multiplex PCR, the repertoire was profiled, and TCRdb retains in-frame clones only, with some absent. V, J and clone size reflect that table, while D and trimming were determined from the DNA. The sample holds 250,000 to 300,000 clones; around nine tenths are singletons and the top ten take 11%. This receptor was identified in a woman aged 25 to 45 with COVID-19, enrolled during active disease. The V gene is TRBV9, the J gene TRBJ2-5; weak D call: TRBD1 (5 bases). Sequenced sample: peripheral blood. The CDR3 reads CASSVGQRRETQYF. Written as DNA, the CDR3 is TGTGCCAGCAGCGTAGGACAGCGTCGAGAGACCCAGTACTTC.